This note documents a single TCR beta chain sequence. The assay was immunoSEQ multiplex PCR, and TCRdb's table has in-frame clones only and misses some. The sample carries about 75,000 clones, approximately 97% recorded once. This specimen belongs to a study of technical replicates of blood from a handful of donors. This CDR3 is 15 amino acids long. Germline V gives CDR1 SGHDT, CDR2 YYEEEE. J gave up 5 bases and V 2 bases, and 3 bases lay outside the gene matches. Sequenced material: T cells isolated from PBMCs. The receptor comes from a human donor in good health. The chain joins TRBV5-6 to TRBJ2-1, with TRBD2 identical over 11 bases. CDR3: CASSFLAGGHNEQFF. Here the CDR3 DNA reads TGTGCCAGCAGCTTCCTAGCGGGGGGTCACAATGAGCAGTTCTTC.